Below are 31 T cell receptor beta chains sequenced from a single sample in a study of T cells in Graves' hyperthyroidism and ophthalmopathy. TCR beta CDR3 regions were amplified from RNA. HTBI primers were used for first-round RT-PCR of the TCR CDR3. TCRdb redid the calling of the multiplex PCR reads with MiXCR, one entry per CDR3 protein. Of hundreds of thousands of distinct CDR3 sequences in the sample, less than 25% were seen once. The sequenced material came from blood. These receptors originate from a man younger than 40 with Graves' ophthalmopathy.

This clonotype was detected a few times. The chain recombines TRBV4-2 with TRBJ2-7; tentative D call: TRBD2 (5 bases). CDR3 length: 15 amino acids. V lost 3 bases and J lost 3, with 15 bases in between. Germline CDR1 LGHNA, CDR2 YNFKEQ. DNA for the CDR3: TGTGCCAGCAGCCAGAGGGCAGGAAGTAACTACGAGCAGTACTTC. Protein sequence: CASSQRAGSNYEQYF.

V is TRBV2 and J is TRBJ2-6, with 7 bases that match TRBD1. The CDR3 consists of 15 residues. J was trimmed by 7 bases and V by 5 bases; bases with no gene match: 8. Looked up from germline, CDR1 is SNHLY and CDR2 is FYNNEI. The CDR3: CASSPRTGQANVLTF. The CDR3 nucleotides read TGTGCCAGCAGTCCCCGGACAGGTCAAGCCAACGTCCTGACTTTC.

The chain couples TRBV11-2 to TRBJ2-1, with D possibly TRBD2 on 5 matching bases. With 5 bases removed from V and 3 bases from J, the gap between germline ends came to 20 bases. This CDR3 has 17 residues. Germline V lookup: CDR1 SGHAT, CDR2 FQNNGV. The CDR3 DNA reads TGTGCCAGCAGCCCTTATACCCCCGAGCGGCTCTACAATGAGCAGTTCTTC. Its protein is CASSPYTPERLYNEQFF.

The rearrangement uses TRBV14 and TRBJ1-4; no clear D gene. Trimming left V 3 bases short and J 0 bases short, with 8 bases between. CDR1 is SGHDN and CDR2 is FVKESK in the germline V gene. The CDR3 has 15 amino acids. The DNA of the CDR3 is TGTGCCAGCAGCCAGTCACCAGCAACTAATGAAAAACTGTTTTTT. The encoded protein is CASSQSPATNEKLFF.

This chain uses TRBV28 with TRBJ2-1, with a weak D call TRBD1 (5 bases). The CDR3 is made up of 15 amino acids. Germline CDR1 is MDHEN and CDR2 is SYDVKM. Deletions cut 2 bases from V and 4 bases from J, with 12 bases between. The CDR3 DNA reads as TGTGCCAGCAGTTTAGCCACAGGTGTTTACAATGAGCAGTTCTTC. This sequence encodes CASSLATGVYNEQFF.

This clonotype appeared many times. The V gene is TRBV29-1, the J gene TRBJ2-7, with 7 bases fitting TRBD2. The CDR3 totals 13 residues. CDR1 and CDR2 (germline): SQVTM, ANQGSEA. Trimming removed 4 bases from V and 3 bases from J; junction bases left unmatched: 6. The CDR3 DNA reads as TGCAGCGTTGGGGCGGGAGAAAACTACGAGCAGTACTTC. This encodes CSVGAGENYEQYF.

This clonotype was found a few times. V usage is TRBV30 and J usage is TRBJ2-7, with 8 bases fitting TRBD1. Germline assignment: CDR1 GTSNPN and CDR2 SVGIG (reference sequence). Trimming removed 0 bases from V and 3 bases from J; junction bases left unmatched: 7. The CDR3 runs to 15 residues. The CDR3: CAWSVPRQGNYEQYF. CDR3 DNA: TGTGCCTGGAGTGTCCCCAGACAGGGGAACTACGAGCAGTACTTC.

The CDR3 nucleotides read TGTGCCAGCAGTCTTCAGGGGGCGATCAACTATGGCTACACCTTC. Protein: CASSLQGAINYGYTF. The J gene is TRBJ1-2, the V gene TRBV6-1; the match to TRBD1 covers 8 bases. This CDR3 is 15 amino acids long. Per germline, CDR1 MNHNS and CDR2 SASEGT. Unmatched junction bases numbered 7, after V lost 5 bases and J lost 2 bases.

This clonotype was seen a handful of times. This chain uses TRBV20-1 with TRBJ2-7, with 7 bases lining up with TRBD2. J gave up 0 bases and V 3 bases, and 2 bases lay outside the gene matches. CDR1 is DFQATT, CDR2 SNEGSKA, per germline (reference sequence). CDR3 length: 13 amino acids. The CDR3 DNA reads as TGCAGTGCTAGTAAGCGGGACTCCTACGAGCAGTACTTC. It yields the protein CSASKRDSYEQYF.

This clonotype appeared many times. Its ends do not fully match the called genes, so a read error is possible. The V gene is TRBV12-3 or TRBV12-4, the J gene TRBJ2-3; 15 nucleotides line up with TRBD2. CDR3 length: 16 amino acids. CDR3 sequence (DNA): TGTGCCAGCAGCTTAGGACTAGCGGGAGGGTCAGATACGCAGTATTTT. This sequence encodes CASSLGLAGGSDTQYF.

This clonotype appeared a single time. This may stem from a read error, because a much larger clone lies one nucleotide away. The chain recombines TRBV20-1 with TRBJ2-7; D ambiguous. Germline assignment: CDR1 DFQATT and CDR2 SNEGSKA (reference sequence). This CDR3 comprises 13 residues. V lost 3 bases to trimming and J lost 1 base, with 10 bases between them. DNA of the CDR3: TGCAGTGCTAGGTCCCCGAAGTCCTACGAGCAGTACTTC. Its translation: CSARSPKSYEQYF.

This clonotype was counted a few times. The CDR3 spells CASSLVLLAGEQETQYF. CDR3 DNA: TGTGCCAGCAGTTTAGTGCTACTAGCGGGGGAACAAGAGACCCAGTACTTC. The chain has TRBV12-3 or TRBV12-4 and TRBJ2-5; 11 bases are a match to TRBD2. After removal of 1 base from V and 2 bases from J, the junction contained 6 bases not matched to a gene. This CDR3 is built from 17 residues.

This chain uses TRBV2 with TRBJ1-2; 10 nucleotides line up with TRBD1. The CDR3 loop spans 14 amino acids. V trimming: 4 bases; J trimming: 6 bases; junction bases outside the gene matches: 5. From germline, CDR1 is SNHLY and CDR2 FYNNEI. The DNA for the CDR3 is TGTGCCAGCAGTGGACAGGGGGCGAAGAATGGCTACACCTTC. This encodes CASSGQGAKNGYTF.

This chain joins TRBV7-2 and TRBJ2-1; D perhaps matches TRBD2 (6 bases). This CDR3 region has 18 residues. CDR1 SGHTA and CDR2 FQGNSA come from the germline V gene. V was trimmed by 2 bases and J by 0 bases, leaving 17 bases between them. CDR3 DNA: TGTGCCAGCAGCTTATCCCTTGGGACTTACGGCTCCTACAATGAGCAGTTCTTC. Its translation is CASSLSLGTYGSYNEQFF. The full variable domain, its missing parts supplied by reference TRBV7-2 and TRBJ2-1, is GAGVSQSPSNKVTEKGKDVELRCDPISGHTALYWYRQSLGQGLEFLIYFQGNSAPDKSGLPSDRFSAERTGGSVSTLTIQRTQQEDSAVYLCASSLSLGTYGSYNEQFFGPGTRLTVL.

This clonotype has a handful of counts. This chain connects TRBV7-2 to TRBJ1-2; D is undetermined. Germline values: CDR1 SGHTA, CDR2 FQGNSA. V shed 5 bases and J shed 8 bases, with 15 bases lying between them. The CDR3 runs to 13 residues. This chain's CDR3 is CASSPGRSYGYTF. CDR3 bases: TGTGCCAGCAGCCCCGGACGGTCCTACGGCTACACCTTC.

A remark on this clonotype: A much larger clone is a single base away; this may be a read error. The chain has TRBV18 and TRBJ2-7; D unresolved. This CDR3 has 12 residues. Looked up from germline, CDR1 is KGHSH and CDR2 is LQKENI. CDR3 in DNA: TGTACCAGCTCACCAGTCCCCTACGAGCAGTACTTC. It yields the protein CTSSPVPYEQYF.

This clonotype came up a few times. The chain carries TRBV6-2 or TRBV6-3 and TRBJ2-1, with D unclear. The CDR3 consists of 13 residues. The germline V gene has CDR1 MNHEY and CDR2 SVGEGT. V lost 6 bases, J lost 1 base, and 7 bases lay in between. The CDR3: CASRRASYNEQFF. The CDR3 DNA follows: TGTGCCAGCAGACGAGCTTCCTACAATGAGCAGTTCTTC.

The V gene is TRBV5-4, the J gene TRBJ2-7; 8 bases map to TRBD2. TRBJ2-1 explains the end of the DNA better; the J call may be wrong. Germline V gene lookup returns CDR1 SGHNT and CDR2 YYREEE (reference sequence). This CDR3 has 17 residues. The CDR3 is CASSLAGGLGRRYEQFF. For the CDR3, the DNA is TGTGCCAGCAGCTTGGCGGGGGGACTAGGGAGGAGATACGAGCAGTTCTTC.

This chain joins TRBV3-1 and TRBJ2-7; a possible D gene is TRBD2 (6 bases). CDR1 LGHDT and CDR2 YNNKEL come from the germline V gene (reference sequence). Trimming cost V 0 bases and J 7 bases, with 16 bases left between them. This CDR3 has 15 residues. The CDR3 sequence is CASSQDPGLPLEQYF. The CDR3 DNA sequence: TGTGCCAGCAGCCAAGACCCGGGACTCCCTCTTGAGCAGTACTTC.

This chain uses TRBV7-3 with TRBJ2-7, with TRBD1 matching 9 bases. Germline trimming cut 4 bases from V and 9 bases from J; bases unmatched to any gene: 16. This CDR3 spans 16 amino acids. Germline CDR1 SGHTA, CDR2 FQGTGA. CDR3 loop: CASSCRDRDRDRGQYF. As DNA, the CDR3 is TGTGCCAGCAGCTGTAGGGACCGGGACAGGGACCGAGGGCAGTACTTC.

The rearrangement uses TRBV4-2 and TRBJ2-7, with 9 bases matching TRBD1. V was clipped by 0 bases and J by 4 bases; unmatched bases: 4. Germline CDR1 LGHNA, CDR2 YNFKEQ. The CDR3 has 15 residues. The CDR3 protein is CASSQDMGQGYEQYF. The DNA for the CDR3 is TGTGCCAGCAGCCAAGATATGGGACAGGGATACGAGCAGTACTTC.

The sample holds a few counts of this clonotype. The genes are TRBV28 and TRBJ2-7, with TRBD2 identical over 8 bases. The CDR3 consists of 13 residues. Trimming at V came to 10 bases and at J to 4 bases, leaving 9 bases not matched to a gene. The V gene's germline CDR1 is MDHEN and CDR2 SYDVKM. CDR3 in amino acids: CATSPGGRYEQYF. The CDR3 DNA is TGTGCCACTTCCCCGGGGGGGAGGTACGAGCAGTACTTC.

The chain carries TRBV7-9 and TRBJ2-3; TRBD2 agrees at 7 bases. Looked up from germline, CDR1 is SEHNR and CDR2 is FQNEAQ (reference sequence). The CDR3 extends over 15 amino acids. J gave up 2 bases and V 5 bases, and 7 bases lay outside the gene matches. The CDR3 DNA sequence: TGTGCCAGCAGCGCGCGGGAGTCTTACACAGATACGCAGTATTTT. Encoded protein: CASSARESYTDTQYF. The full variable domain, with the rest looked up from reference TRBV7-9 and TRBJ2-3, is DTGVSQNPRHKITKRGQNVTFRCDPISEHNRLYWYRQTLGQGPEFLTYFQNEAQLEKSRLLSDRFSAERPKGSFSTLEIQRTEQGDSAMYLCASSARESYTDTQYFGPGTRLTVL.

This clonotype was seen repeatedly, ten times or more. This chain links TRBV7-9 with TRBJ2-7; 7 bases are shared with TRBD1. CDR1 and CDR2 (germline): SEHNR, FQNEAQ (reference sequence). The CDR3 has 16 residues. The ends lost 4 bases at V and 1 base at J; junction bases unmatched: 10. This CDR3 is CASSSNRGDSSYEQYF. The CDR3 nucleotides read TGTGCCAGCAGCTCTAACAGGGGTGATAGTTCCTACGAGCAGTACTTC.

This clonotype was seen repeatedly, ten times or more. The chain couples TRBV5-5 to TRBJ1-4, with 7 bases fitting TRBD1. The CDR3 covers 16 residues. Germline lookup yields CDR1 SGHKS and CDR2 YYEKEE (reference sequence). V lost 3 bases, J lost 3 bases, and 8 bases stayed unmatched. DNA for the CDR3: TGTGCCAGCAGCTGGAACCGGGACAGTGCTAATGAAAAACTGTTTTTT. Its translation is CASSWNRDSANEKLFF.

This clonotype was detected only a few times. V and J are TRBV12-5 and TRBJ1-1, with D unresolved. CDR3 size: 13 residues. Germline values: CDR1 LGHNT, CDR2 FRNRAP. The V end was cut by 8 bases, the J end by 5 bases, with 15 bases between. Written as DNA, the CDR3 is TGTGCTAGTACCGGCAGGCAAAGAACTGAAGCTTTCTTT. Its protein product is CASTGRQRTEAFF.

The table lists this clonotype with many counts. The V call is TRBV7-2, the J call TRBJ2-3, with D hard to call. CDR1 and CDR2 (germline): SGHTA, FQGNSA. The V end was cut by 2 bases, the J end by 4 bases, with 7 bases between. CDR3 length equals 13 residues. The CDR3 bases are TGTGCCAGCAGCTTAACGGTCGCAGATACGCAGTATTTT. This sequence encodes CASSLTVADTQYF.

This rearrangement joins TRBV7-9 to TRBJ2-5; tentatively, D is TRBD2 (7 bases). V dropped 3 bases and J dropped 2 bases, with 19 bases sitting between them. CDR1 is SEHNR, CDR2 FQNEAQ, per germline (reference sequence). The CDR3 covers 17 residues. CDR3 residues: CASSFRGGTSRQETQYF. In nucleotides, the CDR3 is TGTGCCAGCAGCTTCAGGGGAGGGACATCAAGACAAGAGACCCAGTACTTC. The whole variable domain, filled in from reference TRBV7-9 and TRBJ2-5, reads DTGVSQNPRHKITKRGQNVTFRCDPISEHNRLYWYRQTLGQGPEFLTYFQNEAQLEKSRLLSDRFSAERPKGSFSTLEIQRTEQGDSAMYLCASSFRGGTSRQETQYFGPGTRLLVL.

The rearrangement uses TRBV7-2 and TRBJ1-6; D ambiguous. The CDR3 is 17 amino acids. CDR1 and CDR2 from the germline V gene are SGHTA and FQGNSA. The ends were cut back, 2 bases at V and 0 bases at J, with 11 bases in the middle. The CDR3 loop reads CASSLNYAASYNSPLHF. The DNA of the CDR3 is TGTGCCAGCAGCTTAAATTATGCAGCCTCCTATAATTCACCCCTCCACTTT.

This clonotype was picked up many times. The DNA of the CDR3 is TGTGCCAGCAGCTTAGGGCATAGCGGGACCTACAATGAGCAGTTCTTC. Protein product: CASSLGHSGTYNEQFF. The rearrangement joins TRBV11-2 to TRBJ2-1; 8 bases are a match to TRBD2. The germline V gene encodes CDR1 SGHAT and CDR2 FQNNGV. J lost 2 bases, V lost 1 base, and 4 bases had no gene match. CDR3 length equals 16 residues.

The chain employs TRBV30 and TRBJ2-1; 12 nucleotides line up with TRBD2. The V gene end was trimmed by 7 bases and the J gene end by 4 bases; junction bases not matched to a gene: 5. The CDR3 extends over 14 amino acids. The germline gives CDR1 GTSNPN, CDR2 SVGIG (reference sequence). The CDR3, as DNA: TGTGCCTTGGGACTAGCGGGTCTATACAATGAGCAGTTCTTC. This codes for CALGLAGLYNEQFF.